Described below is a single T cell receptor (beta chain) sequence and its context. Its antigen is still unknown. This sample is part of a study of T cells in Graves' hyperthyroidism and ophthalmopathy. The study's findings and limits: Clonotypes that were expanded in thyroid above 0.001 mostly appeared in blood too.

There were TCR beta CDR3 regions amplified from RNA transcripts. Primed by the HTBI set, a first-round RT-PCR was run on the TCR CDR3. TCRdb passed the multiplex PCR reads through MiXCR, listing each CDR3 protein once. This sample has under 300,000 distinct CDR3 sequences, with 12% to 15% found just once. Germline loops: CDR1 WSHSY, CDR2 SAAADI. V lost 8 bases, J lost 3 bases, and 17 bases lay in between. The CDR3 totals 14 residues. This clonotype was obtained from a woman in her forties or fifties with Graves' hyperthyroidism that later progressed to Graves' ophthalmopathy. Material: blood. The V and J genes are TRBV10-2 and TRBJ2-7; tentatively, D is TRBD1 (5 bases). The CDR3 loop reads CASVGQGQVYEQYF. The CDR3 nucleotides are TGCGCCAGCGTCGGACAAGGGCAGGTCTACGAGCAGTACTTC.